Below, 25 T cell receptor beta chains from the same sample are listed, as sequenced in a study of cytomegalovirus exposure and HLA in healthy donors. Clones were sequenced by immunoSEQ multiplex PCR, and TCRdb holds only the in-frame ones, with some missing. The repertoire consists of approximately 170,000 clones, with less than 90% occurring once and the leading ten covering roughly 10%. The sequenced sample was PBMCs. The receptor set was obtained from a man younger than 45 in good health and CMV-seropositive.

The V gene is TRBV6-4, the J gene TRBJ2-1, with 12 bases lining up with TRBD2. CDR1 MRHNA and CDR2 SNTAGT come from the germline V gene. This CDR3 spans 15 amino acids. Trimming at V came to 3 bases and at J to 8 bases, leaving 5 bases not matched to a gene. In DNA, the CDR3 is TGTGCCAGCAGTGAGTCTAGCGGGGGGGCCTATGAGCAGTTCTTC. This translates into CASSESSGGAYEQFF.

This clone was seen a few times. The chain recombines TRBV11-2 with TRBJ2-2, with 12 bases identical to TRBD1. The CDR3 contains 14 residues. Trimming took 8 bases from V and 7 from J; bases not matched to a gene: 5. Germline CDR1 and CDR2: SGHAT and FQNNGV. The CDR3 is CASRDRGQFGELFF. CDR3 DNA: TGTGCCAGCCGGGACAGGGGGCAGTTCGGGGAGCTGTTTTTT.

This clone was detected once. The chain recombines TRBV19 with TRBJ1-5; D gene unclear. There are 14 residues in the CDR3. With 3 bases removed from V and 0 bases from J, the gap between germline ends came to 6 bases. Germline V lookup: CDR1 LNHDA, CDR2 SQIVND (reference sequence). This chain's CDR3 is CASSMGRSNQPQHF. The CDR3 coding sequence is TGTGCCAGTAGTATGGGCCGTAGCAATCAGCCCCAGCATTTT. Together with reference TRBV19 and TRBJ1-5, the CDR3 gives the full variable domain: DGGITQSPKYLFRKEGQNVTLSCEQNLNHDAMYWYRQDPGQGLRLIYYSQIVNDFQKGDIAEGYSVSREKKESFPLTVTSAQKNPTAFYLCASSMGRSNQPQHFGDGTRLSIL.

This clone was picked up one time. V gene TRBV28 combines with J gene TRBJ1-4, with 10 bases fitting TRBD1. The germline CDR1 and CDR2 sequences are MDHEN and SYDVKM. The CDR3 totals 18 residues. V was pared by 6 bases and J by 5 bases, with 15 bases of the junction left unmatched. CDR3 protein: CASRARDRGTWGNEKLFF. The CDR3 region has the DNA TGTGCCAGCAGAGCTAGGGACAGGGGTACATGGGGAAATGAAAAACTGTTTTTT.

This clone was observed a few times. The chain has TRBV10-2 and TRBJ2-5, with D possibly matching TRBD2 (6 bases). The CDR3 spans 16 residues. The V end lost 8 bases, the J end lost 4 bases, and 23 bases lay between the germline ends. Per germline, CDR1 WSHSY and CDR2 SAAADI. The CDR3 region has the DNA TGCGCCAGCTCTGGGGGGTCTTCCCCTTGGGGAGAGACCCAGTACTTC. It translates to CASSGGSSPWGETQYF.

The chain employs TRBV13 and TRBJ2-5; the match to TRBD1 covers 7 bases. With V trimmed by 1 base and J by 5 bases, 4 bases remained unmatched. Germline CDR1 and CDR2: PRHDT and FYEKMQ (reference sequence). The CDR3 is made up of 14 amino acids. CDR3 coding DNA: TGTGCCAGCAGCTTAGTAGGGGGCAAGGAGACCCAGTACTTC. It codes for CASSLVGGKETQYF.

V usage is TRBV2 and J usage is TRBJ1-5, with unresolved D. V was trimmed by 2 bases and J by 6 bases, leaving 17 bases between them. CDR1 is SNHLY and CDR2 is FYNNEI in the germline V gene. This CDR3 region has 16 residues. The CDR3 sequence is CASSELGLKVGQPQHF. CDR3 DNA sequence: TGTGCCAGCAGTGAACTAGGTCTTAAGGTCGGTCAGCCCCAGCATTTT. Full variable domain (outside the CDR3, taken from reference TRBV2 and TRBJ1-5): EPEVTQTPSHQVTQMGQEVILRCVPISNHLYFYWYRQILGQKVEFLVSFYNNEISEKSEIFDDQFSVERPDGSNFTLKIRSTKLEDSAMYFCASSELGLKVGQPQHFGDGTRLSIL.

The V gene is TRBV6-1, the J gene TRBJ1-5, with D uncertain. The CDR3 has 13 amino acids. The V and J ends lost 5 bases and 1 base respectively, with 6 bases between them. Looked up from germline, CDR1 is MNHNS and CDR2 is SASEGT. Written as DNA, the CDR3 is TGTGCCAGCAGTCACTTGAGCAATCAGCCCCAGCATTTT. Its translation is CASSHLSNQPQHF.

CDR3 in DNA: TGTGCCAGCAGTACCATGACTCCGAAGGTCACTGAAGCTTTCTTT. Translation gives CASSTMTPKVTEAFF. The chain combines TRBV27 with TRBJ1-1; D is uncertain. Deletions cut 5 bases from V and 4 bases from J, with 17 bases between. CDR3 length: 15 residues. CDR1 MNHEY and CDR2 SMNVEV come from the germline V gene (reference sequence).

The genes are TRBV7-2 and TRBJ2-5, with D maybe TRBD2 (6 bases). Trimming shortened V by 5 bases and J by 0 bases, and 13 bases separated the two germline ends. This CDR3 has 15 residues. Germline CDR1 is SGHTA and CDR2 is FQGNSA. The CDR3 protein is CASSPGDSYQETQYF. CDR3 DNA sequence: TGTGCCAGCAGCCCGGGGGACTCCTACCAAGAGACCCAGTACTTC.

The J gene is TRBJ1-1, the V gene TRBV6-1; tentative D call: TRBD1 (5 bases). The CDR3 runs to 14 residues. Germline assignment: CDR1 MNHNS and CDR2 SASEGT. V dropped 1 base and J dropped 9 bases, with 15 bases sitting between them. The CDR3 DNA is TGTGCCAGCAGTGAAGGGGCGGGGCCCGGGCAAGCTTTCTTT. Translation gives CASSEGAGPGQAFF.

This clone was detected once. The V and J genes are TRBV6-9 and TRBJ2-2, with 7 bases aligning to TRBD1. CDR1 is MNHGY, CDR2 SVAAGI, per germline. The CDR3 has 13 residues. The CDR3 nucleotides are TGTGTAGGAGGACAGGAGAACACCGGGGAGCTGTTTTTT. It yields the protein CVGGQENTGELFF.

V usage is TRBV15 and J usage is TRBJ2-1; 7 nucleotides align to TRBD1. V was clipped by 0 bases and J by 7 bases; unmatched bases: 9. The CDR3 covers 16 residues. The germline CDR1 and CDR2 sequences are LNHNV and YYDKDF (reference sequence). The CDR3 DNA reads as TGTGCCACCAGCAGAGATCCTGGGGACAGAGAGAATGAGCAGTTCTTC. Amino acid sequence: CATSRDPGDRENEQFF.

This chain uses TRBV10-3 with TRBJ2-4; perhaps TRBD2 as D (7 bases). Germline assignment: CDR1 ENHRY and CDR2 SYGVKD. There are 17 residues in the CDR3. V lost 0 bases and J 0 bases, leaving 12 bases between the germline ends. This chain's CDR3 is CAISESGGRLAKNIQYF. CDR3 DNA: TGTGCCATCAGTGAGTCCGGGGGGCGACTAGCCAAAAACATTCAGTACTTC.

The CDR3 DNA reads as TGTGCCAGCAGCTTAGCTGATGGGACAGGGGGTGAAAAACTGTTTTTT. It is translated as CASSLADGTGGEKLFF. The chain carries TRBV7-6 and TRBJ1-4; TRBD1 matches 11 bases. V was pared by 0 bases and J by 7 bases, with 4 bases of the junction left unmatched. There are 16 residues in the CDR3. CDR1 and CDR2 from the germline V gene are SGHVS and FNYEAQ.

The chain couples TRBV7-8 to TRBJ2-1; 9 bases align to TRBD1. The V gene's germline CDR1 is SGHVS and CDR2 FQNEAQ. This CDR3 spans 13 amino acids. V trimming: 4 bases; J trimming: 9 bases; junction bases outside the gene matches: 4. The CDR3 here is CASSSQTGGEQFF. CDR3 in DNA: TGTGCCAGCAGCTCCCAGACAGGGGGTGAGCAGTTCTTC.

The V call is TRBV28, the J call TRBJ2-7; TRBD2 matches at 9 bases. Trimming cost V 1 base and J 5 bases; bases outside gene matches: 3. Germline CDR1 MDHEN, CDR2 SYDVKM. The CDR3 runs 14 residues. CDR3 in DNA: TGTGCCAGCAGTTTATACTCTAGCGGGGACGAGCAGTACTTC. Translated: CASSLYSSGDEQYF.

The rearrangement uses TRBV28 and TRBJ2-1; D gene unclear. V lost 7 bases to trimming and J lost 0 bases, with 7 bases between them. CDR1 MDHEN and CDR2 SYDVKM come from the germline V gene. CDR3 length: 13 residues. The CDR3 loop reads CASIESSYNEQFF. The DNA of the CDR3 is TGTGCCAGCATCGAGAGCTCCTACAATGAGCAGTTCTTC. Full variable domain (outside the CDR3, taken from reference TRBV28 and TRBJ2-1): DVKVTQSSRYLVKRTGEKVFLECVQDMDHENMFWYRQDPGLGLRLIYFSYDVKMKEKGDIPEGYSVSREKKERFSLILESASTNQTSMYLCASIESSYNEQFFGPGTRLTVL.

This clone was counted a few times. The J gene is TRBJ1-5, the V gene TRBV19; 7 bases match TRBD1. The V segment lost 6 bases and the J segment 0 bases; nucleotides outside the gene matches: 5. Germline V gene lookup returns CDR1 LNHDA and CDR2 SQIVND (reference sequence). The CDR3 has 15 amino acids. CDR3 DNA sequence: TGTGCCAGTAGGCCACAGGGGAATAGCAATCAGCCCCAGCATTTT. Translated: CASRPQGNSNQPQHF.

The gene calls are TRBV29-1 and TRBJ2-1, with TRBD1 as a possible D gene (6 bases). CDR1 and CDR2 from the germline V gene are SQVTM and ANQGSEA. This CDR3 comprises 11 residues. V was trimmed by 7 bases and J by 8 bases, leaving 12 bases between them. The DNA for the CDR3 is TGCAGCGCTAGCCACAGGGATGAGCAGTTCTTC. This sequence encodes CSASHRDEQFF.

This clone appeared once. The J gene is TRBJ2-5, the V gene TRBV7-9, with 9 bases that match TRBD1. After removal of 5 bases from V and 5 bases from J, the junction contained 15 bases not matched to a gene. The CDR3 is made up of 17 amino acids. CDR1 and CDR2 (germline): SEHNR, FQNEAQ (reference sequence). CDR3 sequence (DNA): TGTGCCAGCAGCGTTCACCTGGGACAGGGTCCATTTGAGACCCAGTACTTC. Protein product: CASSVHLGQGPFETQYF. The full variable domain, in which reference TRBV7-9 and TRBJ2-5 provide the parts outside the CDR3, is DTGVSQNPRHKITKRGQNVTFRCDPISEHNRLYWYRQTLGQGPEFLTYFQNEAQLEKSRLLSDRFSAERPKGSFSTLEIQRTEQGDSAMYLCASSVHLGQGPFETQYFGPGTRLLVL.

This sequence joins TRBV7-2 and TRBJ1-3; 7 nucleotides line up with TRBD1. V trimming: 5 bases; J trimming: 4 bases; junction bases outside the gene matches: 5. Germline lookup yields CDR1 SGHTA and CDR2 FQGNSA. The CDR3 loop spans 14 amino acids. CDR3 nucleotides: TGTGCCAGCAGCACCGGGACAGTCGGAAACACCATATATTTT. Its translation: CASSTGTVGNTIYF.

This chain joins TRBV10-2 and TRBJ2-7, with 10 bases identical to TRBD2. Germline V lookup: CDR1 WSHSY, CDR2 SAAADI. The CDR3 is made up of 18 amino acids. Trimming removed 0 bases from V and 1 base from J; junction bases left unmatched: 9. The CDR3 reads CASSESSPSGSNSYEQYF. As DNA, the CDR3 is TGCGCCAGCAGTGAGTCTTCGCCTAGCGGGAGCAATTCCTACGAGCAGTACTTC.

This chain links TRBV25-1 with TRBJ2-2, with 7 bases matching TRBD2. Germline CDR1 reads MGHDK; CDR2 reads SYGVNS. The CDR3 spans 17 residues. Trimming took 1 base from V and 1 from J; bases not matched to a gene: 6. CDR3 nucleotide sequence: TGTGCCAGCAGTGAATGGGCTCTAGCGGAGAACACCGGGGAGCTGTTTTTT. This translates into CASSEWALAENTGELFF.

The V call is TRBV28, the J call TRBJ1-1, with 7 bases aligning to TRBD1. The germline V gene has CDR1 MDHEN and CDR2 SYDVKM. The CDR3 runs 15 residues. Germline trimming cut 4 bases from V and 5 bases from J; bases unmatched to any gene: 10. CDR3 bases: TGTGCCAGCAGTTCCCCCCAGGGGGTAGGGACTGAAGCTTTCTTT. Encoded protein: CASSSPQGVGTEAFF.